This TCR beta chain was profiled in a study of beta chain features in type 1 diabetes (dated by TCRdb to the late 2010s). General notes on the study: Mean age, gender distribution, total cell number and subset yield did not differ between patients and healthy donors. Across all samples, fewer than 130 million sorted cells were examined, and cell number per subset correlated strongly with RNA yield. The study compared the TCRB repertoires of sorted circulating CD4+ T cell subsets in recently diagnosed type 1 diabetes patients with those in matched healthy donors. Regulatory and stem cell-like memory subsets were isolated from only 8 patients and roughly 8 healthy donors, whereas naive and central memory subsets came from all 28 donors. What the research found in general, with its limitations: Because cDNA rather than genomic DNA was sequenced, highly expressing activated cells could have been over-represented, although no difference in activation and CD3 levels was found between groups. Patients with type 1 diabetes made fewer insertions and deleted more nucleotides at VDJ recombination sites, implying thymic rearrangement abnormalities. Because small numbers of individuals were included in the HLA sub-analyses, any influence of HLA type on TCRB rearrangement was left unresolved. PCR might favor shorter templates, but patient and control samples were amplified and corrected together, so any skew would affect both groups equally. In all four CD4+ subsets, TCRB CDR3 length was moderately but significantly shorter in type 1 diabetes patients. Naive, central memory and regulatory TCRB repertoires appeared to be more similar among patients than among healthy donors.

The entire isolated RNA was reverse transcribed using the High Capacity cDNA Reverse Transcription Kit, and thus expressed TCRB transcripts were sequenced. Deep immunoSEQ sequencing was performed on naive, central memory and regulatory T cell samples, with an average of about 3.6 million total reads per sample. Sorted cells were lysed in RLT buffer, and RNA was extracted using DNase-treated RNeasy Micro or Mini kits according to cell number. To prevent cross-contamination, every cell subset was processed on its own, while patient and healthy donor samples were processed together. TCRB sequences were amplified from cDNA with the immunoSEQ multiplex PCR, producing 87-bp fragments spanning the CDR3 region. The amplicons were sequenced using the Illumina HiSeq platform. On the study's bioinformatics: PCR bias was corrected computationally using synthetic template baselines, and reads within Hamming distance 2 were collapsed, with unmergeable singletons discarded. Reads were aligned to IMGT to assign V, D and J genes, CDR3 length, and insertions or deletions at six rearrangement sites. Within each subset, clonotype counts were normalized to the number of sorted cells before true diversity and Gini coefficients were calculated with the tcR R package. Repertoire sharing was quantified using the overlap coefficient calculated on TCRB nucleotide sequences. Out-of-frame TCRB sequences from naive cells were analyzed to stand in for the pre-selection repertoire. TCRdb mirrors the immuneACCESS table, restricted to in-frame sequences. Some clones are absent from its copies; in checked studies, under half trace to an unresolved V gene, and the reason for the others is unknown. From that table come the V and J calls and clone size; the DNA was used to work out D and trimming. The sample profile shows 350,000 or so clones; 15% to 20% of them were found once. Clones ranked in the top ten supply under 0.05% of the sample.

To note about this clone: There is no known antigen for this receptor. One base away there is no much larger clone; base qualities are not given.

The CDR3 measures 13 amino acids from cysteine to phenylalanine. CDR3 DNA only is kept here, 39 bases in frame from base 1. V and J are truncated by 1 base and 15 bases respectively, leaving an intervening sequence of 16 bases. CDR1 and CDR2 are read off the germline V gene as KGHSH and LQKENI. A single peripheral blood draw of about 116 mL on average was collected from each donor into heparinised tubes. A BD FACSAria II was used to sort naive, central memory, regulatory and stem cell-like memory CD4+ T cells with a panel that included CD45RO, CCR7, CD25, CD127, CD95 and CD27. Purity was above 95% for every sorted population. PBMCs were separated immediately by Lymphoprep density gradient centrifugation and were stained directly, without being cultured. So that batch effects would be minimized, each experiment stained and sorted samples in pairs, pairing one healthy donor with one patient.

This receptor was taken from a woman under 30 in good health. Sequences were obtained from naive CD4+ T cells from blood. In light of the paper, this sample's cell subset or site label describes: true naive CD4+ T cells. This sequence uses TRBV18 and TRBJ2-1; TRBD1 is perhaps the D gene, given 5 matching bases. The CDR3 region reads CASSPLVWGSWFF. The sequenced DNA is TGTGCCAGCTCACCACTGGTCTGGGGCTCCTGGTTCTTC.